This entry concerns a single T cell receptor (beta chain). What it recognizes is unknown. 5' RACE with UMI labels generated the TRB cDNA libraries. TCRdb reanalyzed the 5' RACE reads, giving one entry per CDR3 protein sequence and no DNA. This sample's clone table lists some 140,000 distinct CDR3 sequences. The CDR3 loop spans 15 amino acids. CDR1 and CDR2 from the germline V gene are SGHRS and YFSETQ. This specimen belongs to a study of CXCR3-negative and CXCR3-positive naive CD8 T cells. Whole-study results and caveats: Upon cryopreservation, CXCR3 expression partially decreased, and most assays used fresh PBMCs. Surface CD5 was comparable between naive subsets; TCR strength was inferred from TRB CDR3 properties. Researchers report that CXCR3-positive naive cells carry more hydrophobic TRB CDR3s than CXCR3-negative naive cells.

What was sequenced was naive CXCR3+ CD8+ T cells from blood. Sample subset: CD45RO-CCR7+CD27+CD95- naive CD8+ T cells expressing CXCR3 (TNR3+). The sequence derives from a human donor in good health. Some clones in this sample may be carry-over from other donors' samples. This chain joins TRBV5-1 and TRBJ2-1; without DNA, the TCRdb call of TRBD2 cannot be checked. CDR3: CASSRRTGSYNEQFF.